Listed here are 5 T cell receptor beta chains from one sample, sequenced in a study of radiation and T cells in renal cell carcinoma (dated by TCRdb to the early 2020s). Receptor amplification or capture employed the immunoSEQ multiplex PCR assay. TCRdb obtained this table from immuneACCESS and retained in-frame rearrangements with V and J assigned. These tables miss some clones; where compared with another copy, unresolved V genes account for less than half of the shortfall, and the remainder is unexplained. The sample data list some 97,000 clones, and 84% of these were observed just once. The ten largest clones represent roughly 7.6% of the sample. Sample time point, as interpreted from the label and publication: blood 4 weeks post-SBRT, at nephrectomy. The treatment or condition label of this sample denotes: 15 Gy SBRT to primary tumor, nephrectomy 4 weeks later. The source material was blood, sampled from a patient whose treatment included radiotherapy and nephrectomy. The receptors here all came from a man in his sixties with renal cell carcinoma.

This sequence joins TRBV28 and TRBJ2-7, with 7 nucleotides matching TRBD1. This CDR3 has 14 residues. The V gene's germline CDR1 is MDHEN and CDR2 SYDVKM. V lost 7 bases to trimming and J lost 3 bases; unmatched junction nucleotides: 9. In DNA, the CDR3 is TGTGCCAGCACAACCCGGGACAGCTACTACGAGCAGTACTTC. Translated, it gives CASTTRDSYYEQYF. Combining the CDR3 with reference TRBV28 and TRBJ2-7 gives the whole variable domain DVKVTQSSRYLVKRTGEKVFLECVQDMDHENMFWYRQDPGLGLRLIYFSYDVKMKEKGDIPEGYSVSREKKERFSLILESASTNQTSMYLCASTTRDSYYEQYFGPGTRLTVT.

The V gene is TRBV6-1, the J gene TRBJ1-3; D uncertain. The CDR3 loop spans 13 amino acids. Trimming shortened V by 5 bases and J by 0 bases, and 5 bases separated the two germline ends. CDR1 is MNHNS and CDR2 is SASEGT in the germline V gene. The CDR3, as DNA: TGTGCCAGCAGTTTAGCCTCTGGAAACACCATATATTTT. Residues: CASSLASGNTIYF.

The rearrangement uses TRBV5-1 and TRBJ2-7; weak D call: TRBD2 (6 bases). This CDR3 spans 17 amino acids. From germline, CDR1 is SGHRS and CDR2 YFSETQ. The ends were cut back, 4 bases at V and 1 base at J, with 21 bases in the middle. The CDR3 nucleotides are TGCGCCAGCAGCCGCCTAACTGCGGGACGGTTTTCCTACGAGCAGTACTTC. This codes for CASSRLTAGRFSYEQYF.

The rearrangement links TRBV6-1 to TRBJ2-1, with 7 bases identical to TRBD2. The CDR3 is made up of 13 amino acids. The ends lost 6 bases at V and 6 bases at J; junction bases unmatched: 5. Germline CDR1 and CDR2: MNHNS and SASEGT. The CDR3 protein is CASRRELINEQFF. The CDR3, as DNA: TGTGCCAGCAGGCGGGAGTTGATCAATGAGCAGTTCTTC.

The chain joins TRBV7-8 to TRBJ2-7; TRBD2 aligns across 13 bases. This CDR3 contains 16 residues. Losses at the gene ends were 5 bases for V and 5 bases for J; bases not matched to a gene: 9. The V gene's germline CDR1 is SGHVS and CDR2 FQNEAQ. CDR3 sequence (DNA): TGTGCCAGCAGCACGCGAACTGGACTAGCGGGAGACGAGCAGTACTTC. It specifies CASSTRTGLAGDEQYF.